This is a list of T cell receptor beta chains from one sample in a study of blood T cell repertoires in COVID-19. The repertoire was sequenced with immunoSEQ multiplex PCR; TCRdb's copy has only in-frame clones and lacks some. This table has 200,000 to 250,000 clones, 86% appearing once. Source material: PBMCs or T cells enriched from blood (not recorded which). The receptors originated from a woman between 35 and 50 years old with acute COVID-19. Each CDR3 is given with its conserved first and last residue. D genes are given only for firm matches. Rows may omit the clone size; those that give it use once, few, many or a size class.

clone_size,v_call,j_call,d_call,cdr3_nt,cdr3_aa
few,TRBV10-3,TRBJ1-3,-,TGTGCCATCAGCAATATAATGACGTTGCGGGGAAACACCATATATTTT,CAISNIMTLRGNTIYF
-,TRBV11-2,TRBJ1-5,-,TGTGCCAGCAGCTTAGGGAGTGGGAGCAATCAGCCCCAGCATTTT,CASSLGSGSNQPQHF
-,TRBV6-1,TRBJ1-1,-,TGTGCCAGCAGTGAAGCATCCCAGGTTAGGAGGGCTGAAGCTTTCTTT,CASSEASQVRRAEAFF
-,TRBV28,TRBJ1-1,TRBD1,TGTGCCAGCAGTGGGGGGACAGGGACGAACACTGAAGCTTTCTTT,CASSGGTGTNTEAFF
-,TRBV6-2/TRBV6-3,TRBJ1-1,-,TGTGCCAGCAGTTACATTGGCAGACAGAACACTGAAGCTTTCTTT,CASSYIGRQNTEAFF
-,TRBV19,TRBJ2-1,TRBD2,TGTGCCAGTAGTACCGGGAGGCCCTACAATGAGCAGTTCTTC,CASSTGRPYNEQFF
-,TRBV27,TRBJ1-3,-,TGTGCCAGCAGTCGCGGGATTGGAAACACCATATATTTT,CASSRGIGNTIYF
-,TRBV28,TRBJ2-3,TRBD2,TGTGCCAGCAGTTTATGGGGCGGGAGCAGGACAGATACGCAGTATTTT,CASSLWGGSRTDTQYF
-,TRBV9,TRBJ1-1,-,TGTGCCAGCAGTCCTAGGGGCACTGAAGCTTTCTTT,CASSPRGTEAFF
-,TRBV5-1,TRBJ2-3,-,TGCGCCAGCAGCTTGGGAGGGACTGCTGGAACAGATACGCAGTATTTT,CASSLGGTAGTDTQYF
-,TRBV29-1,TRBJ2-1,TRBD2,TGCAGCGTCGCGACTAGCGGGTTGGTCTACAATGAGCAGTTCTTC,CSVATSGLVYNEQFF
-,TRBV11-2,TRBJ2-2,-,TGTGCCAGCAGCTTAGGTAGCGGCAGCGTAGCCGGGGAGCTGTTTTTT,CASSLGSGSVAGELFF
-,TRBV28,TRBJ2-7,-,-,CASSSSGQGAVEQYF
-,TRBV6-5,TRBJ1-5,TRBD1,TGTGCCAGCAGAGTCGGGACAGGAAATCAGCCCCAGCATTTT,CASRVGTGNQPQHF
-,TRBV19,TRBJ2-1,TRBD2,TGTGCCAGTAGTATAGCGGGACTAGCGGGAGGGCCGGACAGTGAGCAGTTCTTC,CASSIAGLAGGPDSEQFF
-,TRBV7-8,TRBJ2-1,TRBD2,TGTGCCAGCAGCTTAGTATTTGGGACTAGCGTTAAGTTACATGAGCAGTTCTTC,CASSLVFGTSVKLHEQFF
-,TRBV27,TRBJ2-3,TRBD2,TGTGCCAGCAGACGGGGACTAGCGGCTAGCACAGATACGCAGTATTTT,CASRRGLAASTDTQYF
-,TRBV2,TRBJ2-4,-,TGTGCCAGCAGCCCAGGGTCCCTAGCCAAAAACATTCAGTACTTC,CASSPGSLAKNIQYF
-,TRBV1,TRBJ2-1,-,TGCACCAGCAGCCAAGATCAGGGACTAGCGGGAGGGCCTAAAGGACCTGAGCAGTTCTTC,CTSSQDQGLAGGPKGPEQFF
-,TRBV29-1,TRBJ2-7,-,TGCAGCGCCCTGGACAGTTCCTACGAGCAGTACTTC,CSALDSSYEQYF
-,TRBV7-2,TRBJ2-5,TRBD2,TGTGCCAGCAGCTTCCCAACGGGAGGGATCGAGACCCAGTACTTC,CASSFPTGGIETQYF
-,TRBV6-5,TRBJ2-7,-,TGTGCCAGCCTGGACTTTGCCTACGAGCAGTACTTC,CASLDFAYEQYF
-,TRBV2,TRBJ1-5,-,TGTGCCAGCAGTGGGGACTGGCAGGCCAGCAATCAGCCCCAGCATTTT,CASSGDWQASNQPQHF
-,TRBV18,TRBJ2-3,-,TGTGCCAGCTCACCAGGGCTCTTCGAAGATACGCAGTATTTT,CASSPGLFEDTQYF
-,TRBV10-2,TRBJ1-5,-,TGCGCCAGCAGTGAGCCGACAGAGCGCAATCAGCCCCAGCATTTT,CASSEPTERNQPQHF
-,TRBV28,TRBJ2-7,-,TGTGCCAGCAGGTCCCTCGGAGCATCCTACGAGCAGTACTTC,CASRSLGASYEQYF
-,TRBV18,TRBJ2-7,TRBD2,TGTGCCAGCTCAAGGACTAGCGTAAAACCCCTCTACGAGCAGTACTTC,CASSRTSVKPLYEQYF
-,TRBV7-2,TRBJ1-5,TRBD1,TGTGCCAGCAGCTTAGGGGTTGACAGGGGAAATCAGCCCCAGCATTTT,CASSLGVDRGNQPQHF
-,TRBV2,TRBJ2-7,TRBD1,TGTGCCAGCAGTGGCCGGGACAGGGACGACGAGCAGTACTTC,CASSGRDRDDEQYF
-,TRBV3-1/TRBV3-2,TRBJ2-3,-,TGTGCCAGCAGCCCAGGGGAGGGCTTGTTAGCAGATACGCAGTATTTT,CASSPGEGLLADTQYF
-,TRBV9,TRBJ1-2,-,TGTGCCAGCAGCGTAGGGGGGCCGGATGGCTACACCTTC,CASSVGGPDGYTF
-,TRBV6-5,TRBJ1-1,-,TGTGCCACTACAGCAGCCGACACTGAAGCTTTCTTT,CATTAADTEAFF
-,TRBV28,TRBJ2-7,TRBD2,TGTGCCAGCAGAGGGACCTGGCGGGAGCCATACTACGAGCAGTACTTC,CASRGTWREPYYEQYF
few,TRBV7-2,TRBJ2-5,-,TGTGCCAGCAGCTCATACCAAGAGACCCAGTACTTC,CASSSYQETQYF